Listed below are T cell receptor beta chains from one sample, sequenced in a study of T-cell reconstitution after alpha-beta-depleted transplantation in children. TCRdb fed the PCR reads into MiXCR, producing one record per CDR3 protein. The top ten hold 98% of the sample, which has tens of thousands of distinct CDR3 sequences, 40% to 55% seen once. This material consisted of PBMCs, mostly from graft donor cells, taken 360 days after TCRalphabeta/CD19-depleted stem cell transplant. These receptors came from a male patient between 5 and 17 years old who had a stem cell transplant for acute lymphoblastic leukemia, so the T cells may come from the graft donor. The CDR3 runs from the conserved cysteine through the conserved F or W. D genes are given only for firm matches. Only part of the rows carry a size: once, few, many, or a class if the clone is expanded.

clone_size	v_call	cdr3_length	d_call	j_call	cdr3_aa	cdr3_nt
NA	TRBV18	17	TRBD2	TRBJ2-3	CASSPPKAGRASDTQYF	TGTGCCAGCTCACCCCCGAAAGCCGGGAGGGCCTCAGATACGCAGTATTTT
NA	TRBV29-1	13	NA	TRBJ2-1	CSVLRQLYNEQFF	TGCAGCGTTCTAAGACAGCTTTACAATGAGCAGTTCTTC
NA	TRBV21-1	17	NA	TRBJ2-7	CASSKSSYRTASYEQYF	TGTGCCAGCAGCAAATCGAGTTACCGGACTGCCTCCTACGAGCAGTACTTC
few	TRBV12-3/TRBV12-4	12	NA	TRBJ2-1	CASSLVRDEQFF	TGTGCCAGCAGTTTAGTACGAGATGAGCAGTTCTTC
few	TRBV9	14	NA	TRBJ1-1	CASSVAGLNTEAFF	TGTGCCAGCAGCGTTGCGGGGTTGAACACTGAAGCTTTCTTT
few	TRBV6-5	16	TRBD2	TRBJ2-1	CASSPGLAQKGIEQFF	TGTGCCAGCAGTCCCGGACTAGCCCAGAAAGGGATTGAGCAGTTCTTC
few	TRBV7-7	13	TRBD1	TRBJ2-1	CASSLNRGHEQFF	TGTGCTAGCAGCTTAAACAGGGGCCATGAGCAGTTCTTC
few	TRBV20-1	15	TRBD1	TRBJ2-7	CSARQGVTNSYEQYF	TGCAGTGCCAGACAGGGGGTTACTAACTCCTACGAGCAGTACTTC
NA	TRBV5-1	17	TRBD2	TRBJ2-1	CASSPRGGGRSYNEQFF	TGCGCCAGCAGCCCTAGGGGCGGCGGGAGGTCCTACAATGAGCAGTTCTTC
once	TRBV24-1	15	NA	TRBJ2-1	CATSGGGAADNEQFF	TGTGCCACCAGTGGCGGCGGGGCTGCGGACAATGAGCAGTTCTTC
few	TRBV3-1	16	NA	TRBJ2-1	CASSQERIPQVNEQFF	TGTGCCAGCAGCCAAGAGCGTATCCCACAGGTCAATGAGCAGTTCTTC
NA	TRBV5-1	17	TRBD1	TRBJ1-4	CASSFNMNRDSNEKLFF	TGCGCCAGCAGCTTCAATATGAACCGGGACAGTAATGAAAAACTGTTTTTT
NA	TRBV5-6	15	TRBD1	TRBJ2-2	CASSFGTGNTGELFF	TGTGCCAGCAGCTTTGGGACAGGGAACACCGGGGAGCTGTTTTTT
few	TRBV7-2	14	NA	TRBJ1-5	CASSLIGGNQPQHF	TGTGCCAGCAGCTTAATAGGGGGCAATCAGCCCCAGCATTTT
NA	TRBV24-1	16	NA	TRBJ1-5	CATSDRGNLGSWPQHF	TGTGCCACCAGTGACCGGGGAAATCTGGGGTCATGGCCCCAGCATTTT
NA	TRBV27	14	NA	TRBJ2-7	CASRDLSGHWEQYF	TGTGCCAGCAGAGACCTATCGGGACATTGGGAGCAGTACTTC
NA	TRBV20-1	14	NA	TRBJ1-4	CSARDRGTNEKLFF	TGCAGTGCTAGAGATAGGGGGACTAATGAAAAACTGTTTTTT
few	TRBV9	15	NA	TRBJ2-3	CASSVYGAYTDTQYF	TGTGCCAGCAGCGTCTACGGGGCCTACACAGATACGCAGTATTTT
few	TRBV12-3/TRBV12-4	12	TRBD2	TRBJ2-1	CASSTLSGGDLF	TGTGCCAGCAGTACCCTTAGCGGGGGAGACCTTTTC
few	TRBV11-2	15	TRBD1	TRBJ1-4	CASSLGDRTNEKLFF	TGTGCCAGCAGCTTAGGGGACAGGACGAATGAAAAACTGTTTTTT
NA	TRBV7-2	13	NA	TRBJ2-1	CASSFAVSNEQFF	TGTGCCAGCAGCTTTGCTGTTTCAAATGAGCAGTTCTTC
NA	TRBV15	16	TRBD2	TRBJ2-2	CATSRGGGGNTGELFF	TGTGCCACCAGCAGAGGAGGCGGGGGGAACACCGGGGAGCTGTTTTTT
NA	TRBV20-1	13	NA	TRBJ2-1	CSVKRDIGNEQFF	TGCAGTGTTAAGCGGGACATCGGCAATGAGCAGTTCTTC
NA	TRBV7-9	14	TRBD1	TRBJ1-6	CASTDRGLDSPLHF	TGTGCCAGCACCGACAGGGGACTTGATTCACCCCTCCACTTT
few	TRBV5-1	16	NA	TRBJ1-3	CASSLGQGFFGNTIYF	TGCGCCAGCAGCTTGGGGCAGGGATTCTTCGGAAACACCATATATTTT